The TCR beta chain under discussion was sequenced for a study of post-analysis software for immune sequencing data. The study's findings and limits: TRBV5-6, TRBV5-1 and TRBV20-1 were among roughly five TRBV segments more frequent in patients than controls. Multiple sclerosis patients had significantly lower normalized Chao1 diversity than controls.

The CDR3 is made up of 13 amino acids. Trimming removed 5 bases from V and 5 bases from J, with 13 bases in between. Germline loops: CDR1 MNHEY, CDR2 SVGAGI. TCR beta cDNA libraries included unique molecular identifiers. Each CDR3 protein gets one entry after TCRdb re-called the PCR reads with MiXCR. Here the sample spans roughly 600,000 distinct CDR3 sequences, 44% being singletons. This clonotype was picked up a small number of times. What it binds is unknown. The receptor's source is a girl aged 5-17 years with multiple sclerosis. Material: blood. This chain uses TRBV6-5 with TRBJ2-7; TRBD1 is a possible D gene (6 bases). CDR3 sequence (DNA): TGTGCCAGCAGTCCAGGGGCAGGGGACGAGCAGTACTTC. This encodes CASSPGAGDEQYF.